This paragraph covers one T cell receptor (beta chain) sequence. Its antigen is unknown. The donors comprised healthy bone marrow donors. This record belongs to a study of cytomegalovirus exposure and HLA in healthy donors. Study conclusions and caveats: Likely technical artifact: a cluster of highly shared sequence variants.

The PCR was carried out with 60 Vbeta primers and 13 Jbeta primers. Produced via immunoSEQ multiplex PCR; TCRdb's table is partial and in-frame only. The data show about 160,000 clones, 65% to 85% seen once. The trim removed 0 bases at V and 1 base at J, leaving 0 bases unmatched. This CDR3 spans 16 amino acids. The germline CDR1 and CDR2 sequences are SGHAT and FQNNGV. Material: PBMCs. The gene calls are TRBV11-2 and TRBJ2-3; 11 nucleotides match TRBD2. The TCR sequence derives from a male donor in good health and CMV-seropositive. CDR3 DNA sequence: TGTGCCAGCAGCTTAGAGGGACTAGCGGGCACAGATACGCAGTATTTT. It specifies CASSLEGLAGTDTQYF.